These 11 T cell receptor beta chains originate from one sample sequenced in a study of T-cell reconstitution after alpha-beta-depleted transplantation in children (TCRdb year 2016). Library method: PCR. Sequenced using an Illumina HiSeq 2500. To normalize quantification of the TCRbeta repertoire, the TCR libraries were built with molecular barcoding that relied on unique molecular identifiers. TCRdb itself trimmed the public reads at Q25 with fastp, ran MiXCR and retained productive beta chains. Every entry covers one CDR3 protein and lists the most common genes and DNA from its rows. Within this sample are some 440,000 distinct CDR3 sequences, with 15% to 20% of them counted one time only. The ten largest account for 25% to 30% of the sample. The meaning of the sample's treatment or condition label: allogeneic hematopoietic cell transplantation with graft depleted of TCRalphabeta T cells and CD19 B cells.

This sample comprised PBMCs, mostly from graft donor cells, obtained 360 days after TCRalphabeta/CD19-depleted stem cell transplant. Receptors were obtained from a boy in the first two years of life who had a stem cell transplant for Wiskott-Aldrich syndrome, so the T cells may come from the graft donor.

There are a few counts of this clonotype. The chain employs TRBV7-2 and TRBJ2-1; 14 bases match TRBD2. V dropped 2 bases and J dropped 5; count of bases not matched to a gene: 5. CDR3 length: 17 residues. From germline, CDR1 is SGHTA and CDR2 FQGNSA. Written as DNA, the CDR3 is TGTGCCAGCAGCTTATACTGGGGACTAGCGGGGGACAATGAGCAGTTCTTC. Amino acid sequence: CASSLYWGLAGDNEQFF.

J is TRBJ2-3 and V is TRBV4-1, with D perhaps assigned TRBD1 or TRBD2 (7 bases each). The CDR3 contains 21 residues. The V end was cut by 0 bases, the J end by 3 bases, with 28 bases between. The germline CDR1 and CDR2 sequences are MGHRA and YSYEKL. The CDR3 reads CASSQEKGGPRLLGGTDTQYF. The CDR3 DNA follows: TGCGCCAGCAGCCAAGAGAAAGGGGGCCCCAGACTCCTCGGGGGGACAGATACGCAGTATTTT.

J is TRBJ2-3 and V is TRBV10-3; 7 positions agree with TRBD2. V was clipped by 6 bases and J by 0 bases; unmatched bases: 3. Germline V gives CDR1 ENHRY, CDR2 SYGVKD. The CDR3 totals 14 residues. CDR3 in amino acids: CAIRGSGSTDTQYF. In nucleotides, the CDR3 is TGTGCCATCAGGGGTAGCGGGAGCACAGATACGCAGTATTTT.

The rearrangement uses TRBV12-3 or TRBV12-4 and TRBJ2-1, with D possibly matching TRBD1 (5 bases). Trimming left V 2 bases short and J 8 bases short, with 13 bases between. The CDR3 has 14 residues. The DNA for the CDR3 is TGTGCCAGCAGTTTACAGGGAACAGGCCATGAGCAGTTCTTC. It is translated as CASSLQGTGHEQFF.

The rearrangement uses TRBV4-3 and TRBJ2-7; possibly TRBD1 or TRBD2 for D (5 bases each). Per the germline V gene, CDR1 is LGHNA and CDR2 is YSLEER. This CDR3 contains 15 residues. Between the trimmed V and J ends, which lost 0 bases and 1 base, there was a span of 10 bases. The DNA of the CDR3 is TGCGCCAGCAGCCAAGACCGGGACGGGTCCTACGAGCAGTACTTC. This codes for CASSQDRDGSYEQYF.

The chain uses TRBV2 and TRBJ1-3, with D perhaps matching TRBD1 (5 bases). Germline V gives CDR1 SNHLY, CDR2 FYNNEI. This CDR3 contains 11 residues. The V end lost 8 bases, the J end lost 9 bases, and 11 bases lay between the germline ends. In DNA, the CDR3 is TGTGCCAGCCAGGGACGGACCACCATATATTTT. Its translation: CASQGRTTIYF.

The chain couples TRBV5-1 to TRBJ2-7, with a possible D match to TRBD2 (5 bases). The CDR3 totals 15 residues. Germline V gene data show CDR1 as SGHRS and CDR2 as YFSETQ. Deletions cut 0 bases from V and 0 bases from J, with 10 bases between. CDR3 region: CASSLGFSGSYEQYF. CDR3 nucleotides: TGCGCCAGCAGCTTGGGATTCAGCGGCTCCTACGAGCAGTACTTC.

This clonotype was found a few times. This chain connects TRBV7-9 to TRBJ2-1; 9 bases are shared with TRBD2. Trimming removed 3 bases from V and 8 bases from J; junction bases left unmatched: 2. This CDR3 contains 13 residues. Germline CDR1 is SEHNR and CDR2 is FQNEAQ (reference sequence). The CDR3 nucleotides read TGTGCCAGCAGCTTCCGCGGGGGGGATGAGCAGTTCTTC. Its translation is CASSFRGGDEQFF.

V and J are TRBV9 and TRBJ2-1; D is perhaps TRBD2 (5 bases). The V end lost 0 bases, the J end lost 5 bases, and 12 bases lay between the germline ends. The germline CDR1 and CDR2 sequences are SGDLS and YYNGEE. This CDR3 region has 15 residues. The CDR3 sequence is CASSVGGWTHNEQFF. As DNA, the CDR3 is TGTGCCAGCAGCGTAGGCGGGTGGACGCACAATGAGCAGTTCTTC.

The chain links TRBV30 to TRBJ2-2; 11 bases are a match to TRBD2. This CDR3 is built from 16 residues. The V segment lost 3 bases and the J segment 5 bases; nucleotides outside the gene matches: 8. Germline V gene lookup returns CDR1 GTSNPN and CDR2 SVGIG (reference sequence). The CDR3 region is CAWRVSGRAITGELFF. In DNA form, the CDR3 reads TGTGCCTGGAGGGTTAGCGGGAGGGCAATTACCGGGGAGCTGTTTTTT.

J is TRBJ2-2 and V is TRBV6-1; 8 bases agree with TRBD2. With V trimmed by 7 bases and J by 1 base, 11 bases remained unmatched. Germline V gene sequence: CDR1 MNHNS, CDR2 SASEGT. This CDR3 spans 17 amino acids. The CDR3 DNA reads as TGTGCCAGCATCCCCTTTAGCGGGATGGGGAACACCGGGGAGCTGTTTTTT. Its translation is CASIPFSGMGNTGELFF.